This T cell receptor beta chain was sequenced for a study of CD8 T cells in Susac syndrome. Roughly 0.45 to 1 ug RNA was reverse transcribed with random hexamers. Using its own MiXCR run on the immunoSEQ multiplex PCR reads, TCRdb lists one record per CDR3 protein. There are about 210,000 distinct CDR3 sequences in the sample; 95% occur only once, and around 0.099% lies in the top ten. The ends were cut back, 4 bases at V and 4 bases at J, with 10 bases in the middle. Germline V gene data show CDR1 as SQVTM and CDR2 as ANQGSEA. This CDR3 has 12 amino acids. Negative isolation was applied to CD8+ and CD4+ T cells, and FACS enrichment was applied to TEMRA cells.

The chain is built from TRBV29-1 and TRBJ1-1; tentative D call: TRBD1 (5 bases). This clonotype was sampled from a human donor with multiple sclerosis. The sequenced material came from CD4+ T cells from PBMCs. CDR3: CSVGGPSTEAFF. CDR3 bases: TGCAGCGTTGGGGGACCTAGCACTGAAGCTTTCTTT.